These 23 T cell receptor beta chains were sequenced from one sample in a study of sequential checkpoint blockade in melanoma. The protocol was immunoSEQ multiplex PCR, while the TCRdb copy is restricted to in-frame clones and leaves out a portion. The data show over 25,000 clones, with around 77% seen just once and roughly 15% held by the top ten. As to treatment: randomized to nivolumab then ipilimumab (arm A) or the reverse (arm B). Sample: CD8+ T cells sorted from blood (inferred from file names), taken from a patient given nivolumab and ipilimumab in sequence. The receptors were sampled from a human donor with melanoma.

This clone appeared a single time. The chain joins TRBV4-2 to TRBJ1-2, with TRBD1 as a possible D gene (6 bases). The ends were cut back, 0 bases at V and 4 bases at J, with 12 bases in the middle. The CDR3 runs 15 residues. CDR1 and CDR2 from the germline V gene are LGHNA and YNFKEQ. In DNA form, the CDR3 reads TGTGCCAGCAGCCAAGACCGGGACACGATCTATGGCTACACCTTC. It specifies CASSQDRDTIYGYTF.

The chain employs TRBV2 and TRBJ2-7; 8 bases map to TRBD1. The V gene end was trimmed by 6 bases and the J gene end by 6 bases; junction bases not matched to a gene: 10. Germline CDR1 and CDR2: SNHLY and FYNNEI. The CDR3 is 14 residues long. This CDR3 reads CASRTGQGWSEQYF. The CDR3 DNA follows: TGTGCCAGCAGAACAGGACAGGGTTGGAGCGAGCAGTACTTC.

The J gene is TRBJ2-7, the V gene TRBV7-2; 11 positions agree with TRBD1. The V and J ends lost 5 bases and 4 bases, in that order; junction bases with no gene match: 1. Germline assignment: CDR1 SGHTA and CDR2 FQGNSA. CDR3 length equals 13 residues. Written as DNA, the CDR3 is TGTGCCAGCAGCGGGACAGGGGGATACGAGCAGTACTTC. This encodes CASSGTGGYEQYF.

The gene calls are TRBV19 and TRBJ2-3; D is perhaps TRBD1 (6 bases). This CDR3 contains 16 residues. Trimming removed 8 bases at V and 0 bases at J, with 18 bases between. Germline CDR1 reads LNHDA; CDR2 reads SQIVND (reference sequence). The chain's CDR3 is CASLPGDISSTDTQYF. The CDR3, as DNA: TGTGCCAGTCTACCCGGGGACATATCCAGCACAGATACGCAGTATTTT.

V gene TRBV27 combines with J gene TRBJ1-1, with D maybe TRBD1 (5 bases). Germline V CDR1 and CDR2: MNHEY, SMNVEV (reference sequence). With 4 bases removed from V and 1 base from J, the gap between germline ends came to 7 bases. The CDR3 has 13 amino acids. The CDR3 nucleotides read TGTGCCAGCAGTTGGGGGGGGAACACTGAAGCTTTCTTT. Its protein product is CASSWGGNTEAFF.

This rearrangement joins TRBV7-6 to TRBJ2-5; possible D gene TRBD2, 5 bases. This CDR3 comprises 12 residues. The germline V gene encodes CDR1 SGHVS and CDR2 FNYEAQ. V lost 5 bases and J lost 5, with 9 bases in between. The CDR3 region has the DNA TGTGCCAGCAGCCATAGCGTGGAGACCCAGTACTTC. Its protein is CASSHSVETQYF.

This clone was found once. J is TRBJ2-7 and V is TRBV19, with 9 positions matching TRBD2. The V segment lost 3 bases and the J segment 0 bases; nucleotides outside the gene matches: 0. The CDR3 length is 14 residues. Looked up from germline, CDR1 is LNHDA and CDR2 is SQIVND (reference sequence). CDR3 sequence reads: CASSMTSGSYEQYF. CDR3 nucleotides: TGTGCCAGTAGTATGACTAGCGGCTCCTACGAGCAGTACTTC.

The rearrangement uses TRBV27 and TRBJ2-1; perhaps TRBD1 as D (6 bases). The germline V and J ends were trimmed by 6 bases and 3 bases, with 15 bases remaining between them. Looked up from germline, CDR1 is MNHEY and CDR2 is SMNVEV (reference sequence). This CDR3 comprises 15 residues. The DNA for the CDR3 is TGTGCCAGCAGACACGGACAGACTATCTACAATGAGCAGTTCTTC. Translated: CASRHGQTIYNEQFF.

This chain joins TRBV15 and TRBJ2-7; 7 positions agree with TRBD1. The germline V gene has CDR1 LNHNV and CDR2 YYDKDF (reference sequence). J gave up 5 bases and V 3 bases, and 7 bases lay outside the gene matches. The CDR3 runs to 14 residues. The CDR3 region is CATSSYRGHHEQYF. The CDR3 bases are TGTGCCACCAGCAGTTACAGGGGTCACCACGAGCAGTACTTC.

The V call is TRBV9, the J call TRBJ2-2; 13 bases align to TRBD2. Trimming took 3 bases from V and 9 from J; bases not matched to a gene: 8. The CDR3 has 16 amino acids. CDR1 and CDR2 from the germline V gene are SGDLS and YYNGEE. The CDR3 DNA reads as TGTGCCAGCAGCGGGGGGACTAGCGGGATACACCGGGAGCTGTTTTTT. It codes for CASSGGTSGIHRELFF.

This clone was seen more than once but under ten times. The DNA of the CDR3 is TGTGCCAGCAGCCCGGACTCCCAGAGCTATGGCTACACCTTC. Protein sequence: CASSPDSQSYGYTF. This rearrangement joins TRBV7-9 to TRBJ1-2; D uncertain. The CDR3 contains 14 residues. V gave up 5 bases and J gave up 4 bases, with 14 bases separating them. The germline V gene encodes CDR1 SEHNR and CDR2 FQNEAQ (reference sequence).

This chain uses TRBV27 with TRBJ2-7; 8 bases are a match to TRBD2. CDR3 length: 14 amino acids. Germline assignment: CDR1 MNHEY and CDR2 SMNVEV (reference sequence). V shed 10 bases, J shed 1 base, and the junction held 9 bases outside the gene matches. Here the CDR3 reads CATSVAGPSYEQYF. The CDR3 DNA follows: TGTGCCACCTCGGTAGCGGGGCCATCCTACGAGCAGTACTTC.

The V and J genes are TRBV5-4 and TRBJ2-3, with D possibly matching TRBD2 (5 bases). Germline V gives CDR1 SGHNT, CDR2 YYREEE (reference sequence). V lost 3 bases, J lost 4 bases, and 15 bases lay in between. The CDR3 has 15 residues. CDR3 DNA: TGTGCCAGCAGCTGGCGCCGGGAACTTCCAGATACGCAGTATTTT. Protein product: CASSWRRELPDTQYF.

The gene calls are TRBV5-1 and TRBJ1-4; D is unclear. V lost 2 bases and J 7 bases, leaving 12 bases between the germline ends. This CDR3 comprises 14 residues. Germline V lookup: CDR1 SGHRS, CDR2 YFSETQ. The CDR3 here is CASSFGSSGEKLFF. CDR3 bases: TGCGCCAGCAGCTTTGGGTCATCAGGTGAAAAACTGTTTTTT.

The J gene is TRBJ1-2, the V gene TRBV15; D uncertain. Per germline, CDR1 LNHNV and CDR2 YYDKDF (reference sequence). The CDR3 is 13 amino acids. The V end was cut by 0 bases, the J end by 8 bases, with 10 bases between. The chain's CDR3 is CATSRDWASGYTF. In nucleotides, the CDR3 is TGTGCCACCAGCAGAGATTGGGCATCGGGCTACACCTTC.

The genes are TRBV2 and TRBJ2-7; TRBD1 agrees at 8 bases. V was pared by 1 base and J by 3 bases, with 5 bases of the junction left unmatched. CDR1 and CDR2 (germline): SNHLY, FYNNEI. There are 15 residues in the CDR3. Here the CDR3 DNA reads TGTGCCAGCAGTGAAGGGGCAGGGGGCTTCTACGAGCAGTACTTC. Its translation: CASSEGAGGFYEQYF.

CDR3 protein: CASSQGNQGLTEAFF. CDR3 bases: TGCGCCAGCAGCCAAGGGAACCAGGGACTCACTGAAGCTTTCTTT. The chain recombines TRBV4-1 with TRBJ1-1, with a possible D match to TRBD1 (5 bases). This CDR3 spans 15 amino acids. The germline gives CDR1 MGHRA, CDR2 YSYEKL. Between the trimmed V and J ends, which lost 1 base and 4 bases, there was a span of 13 bases.

V gene TRBV27 combines with J gene TRBJ1-5, with TRBD1 as a possible D gene (6 bases). CDR1 MNHEY and CDR2 SMNVEV come from the germline V gene (reference sequence). The length of the CDR3 is 15 residues. Trimming removed 5 bases at V and 0 bases at J, with 11 bases between. The CDR3 here is CASSRQDDSNQPQHF. The CDR3 nucleotides read TGTGCCAGCAGTCGACAGGATGATAGCAATCAGCCCCAGCATTTT.

V and J are TRBV6-5 and TRBJ1-6; 7 bases fit TRBD1. The CDR3 extends over 14 amino acids. Trimming removed 6 bases from V and 9 bases from J; junction bases left unmatched: 8. Germline V gene data show CDR1 as MNHEY and CDR2 as SVGAGI. CDR3 DNA sequence: TGTGCCAGCAGAACCGACAGGGAGGTTTCACCCCTCCACTTT. It translates to CASRTDREVSPLHF.

This clone turned up a few times. Different DNA sequences within this sample yield the same CDR3. The chain employs TRBV4-2 and TRBJ2-1; maybe TRBD1 (5 bases). Germline V gives CDR1 LGHNA, CDR2 YNFKEQ. The CDR3 has 12 residues. V was cut by 4 bases and J by 9 bases, with 10 bases left in between. CDR3 protein: CASSPRVGEQFF. CDR3 bases: TGTGCCAGCAGCCCCAGGGTTGGTGAGCAGTTCTTC.

This clone occurred a few times. The rearrangement joins TRBV4-3 to TRBJ2-7; D gene unclear. The CDR3 loop spans 14 amino acids. Trimming left V 0 bases short and J 0 bases short, with 6 bases between. CDR1 and CDR2 (germline): LGHNA, YSLEER. The CDR3 here is CASSQEAGSYEQYF. Here the CDR3 DNA reads TGCGCCAGCAGCCAAGAGGCTGGCTCCTACGAGCAGTACTTC.

The J gene is TRBJ2-2, the V gene TRBV19; 15 bases fit TRBD2. Per the germline V gene, CDR1 is LNHDA and CDR2 is SQIVND (reference sequence). The CDR3 sequence is 19 residues long. The trim removed 2 bases at V and 3 bases at J, leaving 7 bases unmatched. In DNA form, the CDR3 reads TGTGCCAGTAGTATATCGCCGGGACTAGCGGGGGGACACACCGGGGAGCTGTTTTTT. Its translation is CASSISPGLAGGHTGELFF.

The J gene is TRBJ2-6, the V gene TRBV13; maybe TRBD2 (6 bases). Germline V gives CDR1 PRHDT, CDR2 FYEKMQ (reference sequence). V was clipped by 5 bases and J by 2 bases, with 13 bases between them. CDR3 size: 16 residues. CDR3 bases: TGTGCCAGCAGCCTGTGGGGGGAGACTGGGGCCAACGTCCTGACTTTC. Its protein product is CASSLWGETGANVLTF.